The clone carrying this T cell receptor (beta chain) was picked up a small number of times. V dropped 5 bases and J dropped 11; count of bases not matched to a gene: 7. There are 14 residues in the CDR3. CDR1 and CDR2 (germline): SEHNR, FQNEAQ (reference sequence). The data were obtained in a study of beta chain features in type 1 diabetes. Expressed TCRB transcripts were sequenced after all isolated RNA was converted to cDNA. Method: immunoSEQ multiplex PCR; TCRdb's copy keeps in-frame clones and lacks some. The sample lists 160,000 or so clones, approximately 10% seen once, with 2% to 2.5% in the top ten.

V gene TRBV7-9 combines with J gene TRBJ1-4; 11 positions match TRBD1. The TCR comes from a man aged 18 to 35 in good health. The sequenced sample consisted of central memory CD4+ T cells from blood. CDR3 loop: CASSTGQGAAKLFF. As DNA, the CDR3 is TGTGCCAGCAGCACCGGACAGGGGGCTGCGAAACTGTTTTTT. Full variable domain (outside the CDR3, taken from reference TRBV7-9 and TRBJ1-4): DTGVSQNPRHKITKRGQNVTFRCDPISEHNRLYWYRQTLGQGPEFLTYFQNEAQLEKSRLLSDRFSAERPKGSFSTLEIQRTEQGDSAMYLCASSTGQGAAKLFFGSGTQLSVL.